A single sample is the source of the 14 T cell receptor beta chains below, sequenced in a study of T-cell reconstitution after alpha-beta-depleted transplantation in children. The authors prepared the TCRbeta library with unique molecular identifiers. TCRdb fed the PCR reads into MiXCR, producing one record per CDR3 protein. The sample includes 350,000 to 400,000 distinct CDR3 sequences, around 21% of them seen just once. Here the sequenced sample was PBMCs from the stem cell graft donor, taken from the stem cell graft. All receptors come from a human donor who donated a stem cell graft to a child with acute myeloid leukemia.

The genes are TRBV4-1 and TRBJ2-6; 7 positions agree with TRBD1. CDR3 size: 18 residues. V shed 4 bases and J 0 bases; nucleotides not matched to a gene: 9. Germline CDR1 is MGHRA and CDR2 is YSYEKL. CDR3 residues: CASSPWTGGSSGANVLTF. The CDR3 DNA sequence: TGCGCCAGCAGCCCTTGGACAGGAGGAAGCTCTGGGGCCAACGTCCTGACTTTC.

This clonotype was observed a handful of times. The rearrangement uses TRBV12-3 or TRBV12-4 and TRBJ2-7; D is possibly TRBD2 (5 bases). The CDR3 spans 12 residues. The germline V and J ends were trimmed by 5 bases and 7 bases, with 12 bases remaining between them. The CDR3 loop is CASSKVGLEQYF. In DNA form, the CDR3 reads TGTGCCAGCAGTAAGGTTGGACTGGAGCAGTACTTC.

This clonotype was observed a handful of times. V is TRBV10-3 and J is TRBJ2-1; D might be TRBD2 (6 bases). The CDR3 sequence is 12 residues long. Germline assignment: CDR1 ENHRY and CDR2 SYGVKD. V lost 10 bases, J lost 5 bases, and 12 bases lay in between. The CDR3 loop is CATGTSDNEQFF. DNA for the CDR3: TGTGCCACCGGGACTTCCGACAATGAGCAGTTCTTC.

This sequence joins TRBV12-3 or TRBV12-4 and TRBJ2-3; 9 nucleotides line up with TRBD2. J was trimmed by 5 bases and V by 6 bases; bases with no gene match: 9. This CDR3 contains 15 residues. CDR3 loop: CASSPIAGALDTQYF. The DNA of the CDR3 is TGTGCCAGCAGCCCTATAGCGGGAGCCCTAGATACGCAGTATTTT.

By share, this clonotype counts as medium-sized. This sequence joins TRBV25-1 and TRBJ2-3, with D perhaps matching TRBD1 or TRBD2 (5 bases each). The germline V gene has CDR1 MGHDK and CDR2 SYGVNS. The CDR3 runs 16 residues. V lost 6 bases to trimming and J lost 5 bases, with 21 bases between them. CDR3 sequence: CASRETGTETLDTQYF. CDR3 sequence (DNA): TGTGCCAGCAGGGAGACCGGGACCGAAACATTAGATACGCAGTATTTT. Full variable domain (missing parts from reference TRBV25-1 and TRBJ2-3): EADIYQTPRYLVIGTGKKITLECSQTMGHDKMYWYQQDPGMELHLIHYSYGVNSTEKGDLSSESTVSRIRTEHFPLTLESARPSHTSQYLCASRETGTETLDTQYFGPGTRLTVL.

This clonotype was counted many times. This chain uses TRBV29-1 with TRBJ2-5; possibly TRBD1 for D (7 bases). The germline V gene has CDR1 SQVTM and CDR2 ANQGSEA. Trimming removed 4 bases at V and 5 bases at J, with 17 bases between. The CDR3 loop spans 14 amino acids. The CDR3 coding sequence is TGCAGCGTTGTCGTTGCGGGACAGCGCGAGACCCAGTACTTC. This translates into CSVVVAGQRETQYF.

V is TRBV12-3 or TRBV12-4 and J is TRBJ1-6, with D unclear. The CDR3 contains 17 residues. V was pared by 2 bases and J by 8 bases, with 19 bases between. CDR3 loop: CASSLSGRATGHSPLHF. In DNA, the CDR3 is TGTGCCAGCAGTTTATCCGGACGGGCGACTGGCCATTCACCCCTCCACTTT.

This clonotype has ten or more counts. This sequence joins TRBV20-1 and TRBJ2-7; D uncertain. With 3 bases removed from V and 3 bases from J, the gap between germline ends came to 15 bases. Germline V gives CDR1 DFQATT, CDR2 SNEGSKA (reference sequence). There are 14 residues in the CDR3. The CDR3 bases are TGCAGTGCTAGGCCGGCCAGCTTGGTCTACGAGCAGTACTTC. This encodes CSARPASLVYEQYF.

This clonotype came up many times. The chain joins TRBV12-3 or TRBV12-4 to TRBJ1-2, with D perhaps TRBD1 (6 bases). Trimming left V 4 bases short and J 2 bases short, with 11 bases between. CDR3 length equals 14 residues. CDR3 nucleotide sequence: TGTGCCAGCAGTTCGACAGGATGGAACTATGGCTACACCTTC. This encodes CASSSTGWNYGYTF.

In its sample, this clonotype was seen a few times. The CDR3 region is CASSLHASGWSSYEQYF. The CDR3 region has the DNA TGCGCCAGCAGCCTACATGCTAGCGGGTGGAGCTCCTACGAGCAGTACTTC. The rearrangement uses TRBV4-3 and TRBJ2-7, with 8 bases identical to TRBD2. CDR3 size: 17 residues. Germline-derived CDR1 and CDR2 are LGHNA and YSLEER. V was clipped by 4 bases and J by 0 bases; unmatched bases: 11.

This clonotype has more than one count but fewer than ten. V is TRBV11-3 and J is TRBJ2-3; no clear D. Germline V gene lookup returns CDR1 SGHNT and CDR2 YENEEA. With 0 bases removed from V and 3 bases from J, the gap between germline ends came to 10 bases. The CDR3 loop spans 15 amino acids. The CDR3 nucleotides are TGTGCCAGCAGCTTAGATACGGTCCCGACAGATACGCAGTATTTT. Its translation: CASSLDTVPTDTQYF.

This clonotype was seen repeatedly, ten times or more. The chain couples TRBV5-1 to TRBJ2-6; no firm D call. Germline V gene data show CDR1 as SGHRS and CDR2 as YFSETQ. This CDR3 contains 13 residues. V lost 0 bases and J 4 bases, leaving 2 bases between the germline ends. CDR3 DNA: TGCGCCAGCAGCTTGGCCGGGGCCAACGTCCTGACTTTC. This sequence encodes CASSLAGANVLTF.

In this sample, this clonotype turned up a few times. The J gene is TRBJ2-1, the V gene TRBV28; 14 bases agree with TRBD2. CDR3 length equals 16 residues. The V gene end was trimmed by 3 bases and the J gene end by 8 bases; junction bases not matched to a gene: 6. The V gene's germline CDR1 is MDHEN and CDR2 SYDVKM. CDR3 loop: CASSFVGTSGSYEQFF. The CDR3 DNA reads as TGTGCCAGCAGTTTCGTGGGGACTAGCGGGAGCTATGAGCAGTTCTTC.

This clonotype was observed a handful of times. The chain carries TRBV9 and TRBJ2-1, with TRBD2 matching over 9 bases. The CDR3 contains 21 residues. Unmatched junction bases numbered 22, after V lost 0 bases and J lost 6 bases. CDR1 is SGDLS and CDR2 is YYNGEE in the germline V gene. The DNA of the CDR3 is TGTGCCAGCAGCGTAGATCCTGGGGGCGCAGGGTTAGCGGGAGTGGTCAATGAGCAGTTCTTC. This codes for CASSVDPGGAGLAGVVNEQFF.